Listed below are T cell receptor beta chains from one sample, sequenced in a study of cytomegalovirus exposure and HLA in healthy donors. Assay: immunoSEQ multiplex PCR; the TCRdb copy retains only in-frame clones and omits some. The sample has about 78,000 clones, about three quarters seen once. Material for sequencing was PBMCs. The receptors here all came from a middle-aged woman in good health and CMV-seropositive. The CDR3 runs from the conserved cysteine through the conserved F or W. D genes are given only for firm matches. Clone sizes are given selectively: once, few, many, or a class where the clone is expanded.

j_call: TRBJ2-5
d_call: TRBD2
v_call: TRBV23-1
clone_size: .
cdr3_aa: CASSPLEASGGARRETQYF
cdr3_nt: TGCGCCAGCAGTCCCCTAGAGGCTAGCGGGGGGGCACGTCGAGAGACCCAGTACTTC

j_call: TRBJ1-4
d_call: TRBD1
v_call: TRBV11-2
clone_size: .
cdr3_aa: CASTPTGELRTNEKLFF
cdr3_nt: TGTGCCAGCACCCCGACAGGGGAATTGAGAACTAATGAAAAACTGTTTTTT

j_call: TRBJ2-7
d_call: TRBD1
v_call: TRBV18
clone_size: .
cdr3_aa: CASSPPGTGVSYEQYF
cdr3_nt: TGTGCCAGCTCACCCCCAGGGACAGGTGTCTCCTACGAGCAGTACTTC

j_call: TRBJ1-1
d_call: TRBD1
v_call: TRBV5-1
clone_size: .
cdr3_aa: CASSSSDRVDTEAFF
cdr3_nt: TGCGCCAGCAGCTCCTCGGACAGGGTCGACACTGAAGCTTTCTTT

j_call: TRBJ2-1
d_call: .
v_call: TRBV7-8
clone_size: .
cdr3_aa: CASSLRTLSSYNEQFF
cdr3_nt: TGTGCCAGCAGCTTAAGGACTCTGAGCTCCTACAATGAGCAGTTCTTC

j_call: TRBJ2-1
d_call: .
v_call: TRBV19
clone_size: .
cdr3_aa: CASSHGRGQFF
cdr3_nt: TGTGCCAGTAGTCACGGCCGCGGGCAGTTCTTC

j_call: TRBJ1-3
d_call: .
v_call: TRBV4-2
clone_size: once
cdr3_aa: CASSPNQGGNTIYF
cdr3_nt: TGTGCCAGCAGCCCTAATCAGGGAGGAAACACCATATATTTT

j_call: TRBJ1-6
d_call: TRBD1
v_call: TRBV6-1
clone_size: few
cdr3_aa: CASSVPGQLNSPLHF
cdr3_nt: TGTGCCAGCAGTGTCCCGGGACAGCTTAATTCACCCCTCCACTTT

j_call: TRBJ2-7
d_call: .
v_call: TRBV5-6
clone_size: few
cdr3_aa: CASSLEPDSRTYEQYF
cdr3_nt: TGTGCCAGCAGCTTGGAACCGGACAGCAGAACCTACGAGCAGTACTTC

j_call: TRBJ2-2
d_call: TRBD1
v_call: TRBV9
clone_size: .
cdr3_aa: CASSAGTGDTGELFF
cdr3_nt: TGTGCCAGCAGCGCCGGGACAGGGGACACCGGGGAGCTGTTTTTT

j_call: TRBJ2-1
d_call: .
v_call: TRBV6-5
clone_size: .
cdr3_aa: CASSSRVDEQFF
cdr3_nt: TGTGCCAGCAGTTCCAGGGTGGATGAGCAGTTCTTC

j_call: TRBJ1-5
d_call: .
v_call: TRBV27
clone_size: .
cdr3_aa: CASSFWQGGQPQHF
cdr3_nt: TGTGCCAGCAGTTTCTGGCAGGGCGGTCAGCCCCAGCATTTT

j_call: TRBJ2-4
d_call: .
v_call: TRBV19
clone_size: .
cdr3_aa: CASMGGMGDIQYF
cdr3_nt: TGTGCCAGTATGGGGGGAATGGGTGACATTCAGTACTTC

j_call: TRBJ1-2
d_call: .
v_call: TRBV7-2
clone_size: .
cdr3_aa: CASRLTGKKDYGYTF
cdr3_nt: TGTGCCAGCAGACTAACAGGGAAGAAAGACTATGGCTACACCTTC

j_call: TRBJ2-5
d_call: .
v_call: TRBV2
clone_size: .
cdr3_aa: CASSAPNGLGGQETQYF
cdr3_nt: TGTGCCAGCAGTGCCCCCAATGGTCTAGGCGGGCAAGAGACCCAGTACTTC

j_call: TRBJ1-2
d_call: .
v_call: TRBV30
clone_size: .
cdr3_aa: CAWSVLAGVGYGYTF
cdr3_nt: TGTGCCTGGAGTGTGTTGGCAGGGGTAGGCTATGGCTACACCTTC

j_call: TRBJ2-7
d_call: TRBD1
v_call: TRBV28
clone_size: .
cdr3_aa: CASTSRQGPIYEQYF
cdr3_nt: TGTGCCAGCACTTCTAGACAGGGTCCTATCTACGAGCAGTACTTC

j_call: TRBJ2-1
d_call: .
v_call: TRBV6-4
clone_size: .
cdr3_aa: CASTGAGNEQFF
cdr3_nt: TGTGCCAGCACGGGCGCGGGCAATGAGCAGTTCTTC

j_call: TRBJ1-1
d_call: TRBD1
v_call: TRBV10-3
clone_size: .
cdr3_aa: CAITAGTGANTEAFF
cdr3_nt: TGTGCCATCACCGCCGGGACAGGGGCGAACACTGAAGCTTTCTTT

j_call: TRBJ2-7
d_call: TRBD1
v_call: TRBV6-1
clone_size: .
cdr3_aa: CASSRRDRVDEQYF
cdr3_nt: TGTGCCAGCAGTCGCCGGGACAGGGTAGACGAGCAGTACTTC